This T cell receptor beta chain was found in a study of cytomegalovirus exposure and HLA in healthy donors. Findings and caveats of the study: Researchers had no immune exposure information except CMV serostatus available. When a later analysis was performed, an Asian-associated ancestry cluster reportedly had fewer N-insertions than the approximately 700-donor mean. Most TCR sequences were rare, but some public TCRs occurred in many donors.

Primers for the PCR totalled 60 Vbeta and 13 Jbeta. Data came from immunoSEQ multiplex PCR; TCRdb stores just in-frame clones and leaves some out. Of 150,000 to 180,000 clones listed, 70% to 80% are singletons. As for this clone: Its antigen is unknown.

The CDR3 totals 14 residues. V was trimmed by 0 bases and J by 5 bases, leaving 8 bases between them. Germline V lookup: CDR1 SGHTS, CDR2 YDEGEE. Among the donors, all were healthy bone marrow donors. This clonotype originated in a woman aged 40 to 50 in good health and CMV-seronegative. V gene TRBV5-8 combines with J gene TRBJ2-2, with a weak D call TRBD2 (5 bases). Sequencing input: PBMCs. CDR3 region: CASSLARGTGELFF. The CDR3 DNA follows: TGTGCCAGCAGCTTGGCACGGGGAACCGGGGAGCTGTTTTTT. Looking up the rest from reference TRBV5-8 and TRBJ2-2 gives the full variable domain: EAGVTQSPTHLIKTRGQQATLRCSPISGHTSVYWYQQALGLGLQFLLWYDEGEERNRGNFPPRFSGRQFPNYSSELNVNALELEDSALYLCASSLARGTGELFFGEGSRLTVL.